The 16 T cell receptor beta chains reported below all come from one sample, sequenced in a study of T-cell reconstitution after alpha-beta-depleted transplantation in children. During its preparation, the TCRbeta library received unique molecular identifiers. TCRdb re-called the PCR reads with MiXCR, one entry per CDR3 protein. In the table there are tens of thousands of distinct CDR3 sequences, over 4.5% of which are singletons. This specimen consisted of PBMCs, mostly from graft donor cells, obtained 180 days after TCRalphabeta/CD19-depleted stem cell transplant. Receptors were obtained from a boy less than two years old who had a stem cell transplant for acute myeloid leukemia, so the T cells may come from the graft donor.

The gene calls are TRBV19 and TRBJ2-1, with no clear D. Germline CDR1 is LNHDA and CDR2 is SQIVND (reference sequence). This CDR3 has 16 amino acids. V shed 5 bases and J shed 7 bases, with 21 bases lying between them. The CDR3 nucleotides are TGTGCCAGTAGTCCTCGTCTCGCTTCCTTAGGGAATGAGCAGTTCTTC. As protein: CASSPRLASLGNEQFF.

This clonotype was recorded a few times. This may be a read error, as it is one base from a much larger clone. The rearrangement joins TRBV3-1 to TRBJ2-7, with TRBD1 matching over 7 bases. Per germline, CDR1 LGHDT and CDR2 YNNKEL (reference sequence). This CDR3 is 15 amino acids long. The CDR3 DNA follows: TGTGCCAGCACCCAAGGGACAGTGAGCGCCTACGAGCAGTACTTC. Encoded protein: CASTQGTVSAYEQYF.

There are many counts of this clonotype. The CDR3 DNA follows: TGCAGTGCCTTCCCCGACAGGGCGAGAAGTACGCAGTATTTT. This gives the protein CSAFPDRARSTQYF. The chain carries TRBV20-1 and TRBJ2-3; 7 bases agree with TRBD1. Germline CDR1 reads DFQATT; CDR2 reads SNEGSKA (reference sequence). The trim removed 6 bases at V and 8 bases at J, leaving 14 bases unmatched. The CDR3 has 14 residues.

This clonotype has at least ten counts. V is TRBV29-1 and J is TRBJ1-2; 9 positions agree with TRBD1. After removal of 6 bases from V and 3 bases from J, the junction contained 14 bases not matched to a gene. The CDR3 is 16 residues long. Germline CDR1 SQVTM, CDR2 ANQGSEA. CDR3 in DNA: TGCAGCGTGGCAATGAGACCGGGACAGGGCGACTATGGCTACACCTTC. Translated, it gives CSVAMRPGQGDYGYTF.

This clonotype was counted only a few times. This chain uses TRBV7-2 with TRBJ2-7; 7 nucleotides line up with TRBD1. The ends lost 3 bases at V and 2 bases at J; junction bases unmatched: 7. Germline CDR1 SGHTA, CDR2 FQGNSA. There are 15 residues in the CDR3. The CDR3 is CASSFRGFQPYEQYF. The CDR3 coding sequence is TGTGCCAGCAGCTTCAGGGGGTTCCAGCCCTACGAGCAGTACTTC.

This clonotype was detected ten times or more. This chain connects TRBV12-3 or TRBV12-4 to TRBJ1-6; the D gene is possibly TRBD1 (6 bases). Deletions cut 0 bases from V and 5 bases from J, with 11 bases between. The CDR3 length is 16 residues. The CDR3 DNA sequence: TGTGCCAGCAGTTTAGCGACAGGTTCACATAATTCACCCCTCCACTTT. Translation gives CASSLATGSHNSPLHF.

This clonotype was seen ten or more times. This chain joins TRBV6-5 and TRBJ2-5; tentative D call: TRBD2 (5 bases). The CDR3 extends over 17 amino acids. V lost 4 bases, J lost 4 bases, and 22 bases lay in between. Germline V gene lookup returns CDR1 MNHEY and CDR2 SVGAGI. CDR3: CASSSPNQASRAETQYF. In nucleotides, the CDR3 is TGTGCCAGCAGTTCCCCCAATCAAGCTAGCCGGGCAGAGACCCAGTACTTC.

Many counts were recorded for this clonotype. This chain joins TRBV7-8 and TRBJ2-3; maybe TRBD2 (6 bases). The CDR3 consists of 14 residues. Per germline, CDR1 SGHVS and CDR2 FQNEAQ. V gave up 2 bases and J gave up 2 bases, with 8 bases separating them. The CDR3 region is CASSLLDYTDTQYF. CDR3 DNA: TGTGCCAGCAGCTTATTGGACTACACAGATACGCAGTATTTT. Supplemented by reference TRBV7-8 and TRBJ2-3, the full variable domain reads GAGVSQSPRYKVAKRGQDVALRCDPISGHVSLFWYQQALGQGPEFLTYFQNEAQLDKSGLPSDRFFAERPEGSVSTLKIQRTQQEDSAVYLCASSLLDYTDTQYFGPGTRLTVL.

This clonotype was seen many times. The rearrangement uses TRBV6-2 or TRBV6-3 and TRBJ2-7; 7 positions match TRBD1. Germline loops: CDR1 MNHEY, CDR2 SVGEGT. The CDR3 contains 14 residues. V was pared by 0 bases and J by 3 bases, with 2 bases of the junction left unmatched. The CDR3, as DNA: TGTGCCAGCAGTTACTCGCCAGGGGGCTACGAGCAGTACGTC. As protein: CASSYSPGGYEQYV.

This clonotype has a count of ten or more. V gene TRBV6-2 or TRBV6-3 combines with J gene TRBJ2-5; 8 bases fit TRBD1. From germline, CDR1 is MNHEY and CDR2 SVGEGT. After removal of 6 bases from V and 6 bases from J, the junction contained 12 bases not matched to a gene. CDR3 length: 15 amino acids. The DNA for the CDR3 is TGTGCCAGCAGACGCCCGGGACAGGCCCTCCAGACCCAGTACTTC. As protein: CASRRPGQALQTQYF.

The chain couples TRBV19 to TRBJ2-1; 8 bases agree with TRBD2. Germline CDR1 is LNHDA and CDR2 is SQIVND (reference sequence). The CDR3 covers 13 residues. With V trimmed by 5 bases and J by 9 bases, 6 bases remained unmatched. The chain's CDR3 is CASSRRTSSEQFF. The CDR3 bases are TGTGCCAGTAGTCGACGGACTAGCAGTGAGCAGTTCTTC.

This clonotype was seen ten or more times. The chain joins TRBV6-2 or TRBV6-3 to TRBJ2-4; D perhaps matches TRBD1 (5 bases). This CDR3 contains 14 residues. Germline V gene lookup returns CDR1 MNHEY and CDR2 SVGEGT. Trimming removed 5 bases at V and 0 bases at J, with 8 bases between. This CDR3 reads CASSPDRAKNIQYF. CDR3 bases: TGTGCCAGCAGTCCTGACAGAGCCAAAAACATTCAGTACTTC.

This clonotype has ten or more counts. The rearrangement links TRBV5-6 to TRBJ2-7; D not resolved. CDR1 is SGHDT, CDR2 YYEEEE, per germline. The CDR3 sequence is 13 residues long. Trimming took 4 bases from V and 6 from J, leaving 14 bases between them. In nucleotides, the CDR3 is TGTGCCAGCAGCGGGGTTCAACGGAGCGAGCAGTACGTC. Protein sequence: CASSGVQRSEQYV.

This chain uses TRBV24-1 with TRBJ2-1; a weak D match, TRBD2 (5 bases). V was shortened by 6 bases and J by 0 bases, with 11 bases between the two germline ends. This CDR3 is built from 15 residues. CDR1 and CDR2 from the germline V gene are KGHDR and SFDVKD. The CDR3 here is CATSKAGSSYNEQFF. The DNA for the CDR3 is TGTGCCACCAGTAAGGCGGGTAGCTCCTACAATGAGCAGTTCTTC.

The table lists this clonotype with many counts. The chain links TRBV28 to TRBJ2-1, with a possible D match to TRBD1 (5 bases). The CDR3 is 17 amino acids. Germline CDR1 and CDR2: MDHEN and SYDVKM. The ends were cut back, 4 bases at V and 2 bases at J, with 18 bases in the middle. As DNA, the CDR3 is TGTGCCAGCAGTTCCAGGGTAGGGCCCGCCGCCTACAATGAGCAGTTCTTC. Translating gives CASSSRVGPAAYNEQFF.

This clonotype occurred a few times. Possible read error: a much larger clone is one base away. This chain joins TRBV7-6 and TRBJ2-7; the D is unclear. This CDR3 region has 13 residues. Deletions cut 5 bases from V and 3 bases from J, with 11 bases between. CDR1 is SGHVS, CDR2 FNYEAQ, per germline. The CDR3 DNA follows: TGTGCCAGCAGCCCGAACCTGGGCTACGAGCAGTACTTC. Translated, it gives CASSPNLGYEQYF.